The clone carrying this T cell receptor beta chain occurred a few times. The antigen is undetermined. MiXCR, run by TCRdb on the 5' RACE reads, gives a single entry per CDR3 protein. The sample includes approximately 260,000 distinct CDR3 sequences, roughly 18% of them seen just once. This record belongs to a study of T-cell memory formation after mild COVID-19. Study results and limitations: Second-wave clones peaking on day 37 lacked confirmed SARS-CoV-2 specificity. Contracting CD4+ clones were located mainly in CM and EM, and CD8+ clones in EMRA. Clones shrinking between day 15 and 85 showed a balanced CD4/CD8 split, and those that grew later tilted toward CD4+.

This TCR was sampled from a man between 18 and 29 years old who had mild COVID-19 (a few samples of this study predate the infection). Cell type and time point are not known. Sequenced: PBMCs or a T cell subset sorted from them (not recorded which).

The CDR3 DNA follows: TGTGCCAGCAGTTTTGCTTCACCCCTCCACTTT. Protein product: CASSFASPLHF. This sequence joins TRBV28 and TRBJ1-6; D call uncertain. The CDR3 spans 11 residues. The germline gives CDR1 MDHEN, CDR2 SYDVKM. V dropped 3 bases and J dropped 9 bases, with 3 bases sitting between them.